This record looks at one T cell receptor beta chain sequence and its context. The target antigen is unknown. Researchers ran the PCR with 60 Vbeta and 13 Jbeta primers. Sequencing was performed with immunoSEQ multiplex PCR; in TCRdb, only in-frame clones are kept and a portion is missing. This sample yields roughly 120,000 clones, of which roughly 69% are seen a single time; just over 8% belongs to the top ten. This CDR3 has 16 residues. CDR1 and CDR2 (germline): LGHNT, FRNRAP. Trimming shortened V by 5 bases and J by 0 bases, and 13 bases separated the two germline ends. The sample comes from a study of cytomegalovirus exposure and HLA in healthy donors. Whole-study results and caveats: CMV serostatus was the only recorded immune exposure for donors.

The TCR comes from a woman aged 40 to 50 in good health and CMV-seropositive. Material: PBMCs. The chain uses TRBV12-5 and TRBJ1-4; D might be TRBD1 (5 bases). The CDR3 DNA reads TGTGCTAGTGGTCTACGTACAGGCTCAACTAATGAAAAACTGTTTTTT. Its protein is CASGLRTGSTNEKLFF.